Shown below are 9 T cell receptor beta chains from a single sample sequenced in a study of Tregs in tolerant kidney transplant recipients. Repertoires were generated with immunoSEQ multiplex PCR, while TCRdb's copy carries only in-frame clones and drops some. This sample yields 200,000 to 300,000 clones, of which around 82% are seen a single time; around 0.64% belongs to the top ten. The sample taken for sequencing was CD4+ T cells from blood. These receptors all stem from a human donor in good health.

The gene calls are TRBV18 and TRBJ1-4, with 10 bases aligning to TRBD1. The trim removed 4 bases at V and 0 bases at J, leaving 2 bases unmatched. The CDR3 spans 16 residues. In germline, CDR1 is KGHSH, CDR2 LQKENI. The CDR3 region is CASSHGTGATNEKLFF. In DNA form, the CDR3 reads TGTGCCAGCTCACACGGGACAGGGGCAACTAATGAAAAACTGTTTTTT.

The chain is built from TRBV5-5 and TRBJ2-5; D possibly corresponds to TRBD2 (7 bases). Trimming stripped 4 bases from V and 1 base from J, with 14 bases between. The CDR3 is made up of 15 amino acids. Germline V gives CDR1 SGHKS, CDR2 YYEKEE (reference sequence). This CDR3 reads CASSQWRGGQETQYF. The CDR3, as DNA: TGTGCCAGCAGCCAATGGAGGGGGGGCCAAGAGACCCAGTACTTC. Supplemented by reference TRBV5-5 and TRBJ2-5, the full variable domain reads DAGVTQSPTHLIKTRGQQVTLRCSPISGHKSVSWYQQVLGQGPQFIFQYYEKEERGRGNFPDRFSARQFPNYSSELNVNALLLGDSALYLCASSQWRGGQETQYFGPGTRLLVL.

On this clone itself: At one end, the junction sequence differs from germline, possibly due to a read error. The chain carries TRBV2 and TRBJ1-3; no clear D gene. The CDR3 loop spans 15 amino acids. The germline CDR1 and CDR2 sequences are SNHLY and FYNNEI. The CDR3: CASSENGNSGNIIYF. The CDR3, as DNA: TGTGCCAGCAGCGAGAACGGTAACTCTGGAAACATCATATATTTT. Complete variable domain (other parts from reference TRBV2 and TRBJ1-3): EPEVTQTPSHQVTQMGQEVILRCVPISNHLYFYWYRQILGQKVEFLVSFYNNEISEKSEIFDDQFSVERPDGSNFTLKIRSTKLEDSAMYFCASSENGNSGNIIYFGEGSWLTVV.

The chain is built from TRBV6-5 and TRBJ1-1, with 11 bases identical to TRBD1. Germline CDR1 is MNHEY and CDR2 is SVGAGI. With V trimmed by 6 bases and J by 4 bases, 4 bases remained unmatched. CDR3 size: 14 residues. In DNA, the CDR3 is TGTGCCAGCAGGGACAGGGGGCGAGGCACTGAAGCTTTCTTT. This gives the protein CASRDRGRGTEAFF.

V is TRBV6-5 and J is TRBJ1-4; 7 bases match TRBD1. The CDR3 is 15 residues long. Germline CDR1 is MNHEY and CDR2 is SVGAGI. V was pared by 0 bases and J by 9 bases, with 7 bases of the junction left unmatched. CDR3: CASSYSRGQAKKLFF. The CDR3 bases are TGTGCCAGCAGTTACTCGAGAGGACAGGCTAAAAAACTGTTTTTT.

The DNA of the CDR3 is TGTGCCAGCTCATTCGGACAAAACAACTACAATGAGCAGTTCTTC. Translation gives CASSFGQNNYNEQFF. V is TRBV18 and J is TRBJ2-1, with D possibly matching TRBD1 (5 bases). Looked up from germline, CDR1 is KGHSH and CDR2 is LQKENI. The CDR3 consists of 15 residues. Trimming pared 5 bases from V and 3 bases from J, leaving 14 bases between.

In DNA, the CDR3 is TGTGCCAGCAGTCGTGGGTGGGGCGAGGGAAACACCATATATTTT. Translating it yields CASSRGWGEGNTIYF. The V call is TRBV7-2, the J call TRBJ1-3; tentative D call: TRBD1 (5 bases). CDR1 is SGHTA, CDR2 FQGNSA, per germline. The CDR3 has 15 amino acids. V was pared by 6 bases and J by 4 bases, with 16 bases between.

In its sample, this clone was seen a few times. V gene TRBV7-9 combines with J gene TRBJ1-5; weak D call: TRBD1 (5 bases). Germline V gene data show CDR1 as SEHNR and CDR2 as FQNEAQ (reference sequence). The germline V and J ends were trimmed by 5 bases and 4 bases, with 12 bases remaining between them. This CDR3 has 14 amino acids. The CDR3, as DNA: TGTGCCAGCAGCCAGGGAATTATTAATCAGCCCCAGCATTTT. This encodes CASSQGIINQPQHF.

The chain employs TRBV7-7 and TRBJ1-1; weak D call: TRBD1 (5 bases). Trimming removed 8 bases at V and 4 bases at J, with 26 bases between. The V gene's germline CDR1 is SSHAT and CDR2 FNYEAQ (reference sequence). CDR3 length: 17 residues. Written as DNA, the CDR3 is TGTGCCAGCCCCCAACGTGGGGCAGTCGCGAGGGGCACTGAAGCTTTCTTT. This encodes CASPQRGAVARGTEAFF. Supplemented by reference TRBV7-7 and TRBJ1-1, the full variable domain reads GAGVSQSPRYKVTKRGQDVTLRCDPISSHATLYWYQQALGQGPEFLTYFNYEAQPDKSGLPSDRFSAERPEGSISTLTIQRTEQRDSAMYRCASPQRGAVARGTEAFFGQGTRLTVV.